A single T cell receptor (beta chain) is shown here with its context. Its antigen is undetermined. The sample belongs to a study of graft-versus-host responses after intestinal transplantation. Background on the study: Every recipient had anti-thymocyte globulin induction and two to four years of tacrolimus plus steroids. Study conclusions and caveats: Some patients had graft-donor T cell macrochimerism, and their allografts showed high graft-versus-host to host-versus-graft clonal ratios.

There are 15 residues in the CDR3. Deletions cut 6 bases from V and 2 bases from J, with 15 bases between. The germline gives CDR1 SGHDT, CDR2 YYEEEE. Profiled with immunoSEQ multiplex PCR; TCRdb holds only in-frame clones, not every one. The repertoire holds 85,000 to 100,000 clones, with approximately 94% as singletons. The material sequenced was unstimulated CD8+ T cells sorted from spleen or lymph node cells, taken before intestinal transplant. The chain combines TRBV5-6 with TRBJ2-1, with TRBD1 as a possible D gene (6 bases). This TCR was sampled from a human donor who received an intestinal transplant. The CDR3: CASILDSETYNEQFF. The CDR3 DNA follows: TGTGCCAGCATCCTGGACAGTGAAACCTACAATGAGCAGTTCTTC.